This T cell receptor beta chain was identified during a study of OX40 agonist ivuxolimab in advanced cancers. About the study: Ivuxolimab, an agonist antibody against OX40 (CD134), was given to patients.

Libraries were prepared by immunoSEQ multiplex PCR; TCRdb keeps only in-frame clonotypes and omits some of them. Among around 80,000 clones, around nine tenths were seen once, and the ten largest hold around 0.7%. Cycle 7 day 1, cycle 4 day 1, and baseline were the timepoints at which blood was sampled. CDR1 is SGDLS, CDR2 YYNGEE, per germline. V lost 4 bases, J lost 3 bases, and 10 bases lay in between. This CDR3 region has 13 residues. Source: CD4+ or CD8+ T cells sorted from blood, taken in a trial of the OX40 agonist ivuxolimab. The receptor was isolated from an adult with an advanced solid tumor such as melanoma, head and neck, liver or kidney cancer. The rearrangement uses TRBV9 and TRBJ1-1; D call uncertain. CDR3 amino acids: CASSRLAYTEAFF. The DNA of the CDR3 is TGTGCCAGCAGCCGGCTAGCTTACACTGAAGCTTTCTTT.